This T cell receptor beta chain was captured in a study of blood T cell repertoires in COVID-19 (dated by TCRdb to 2020 to 2022). With respect to the entire study: Samples covering the acute and convalescent phases of COVID-19 were provided by collaborators in the United States, Italy and Spain. The material from the prospective study consisted of cDNA or gDNA derived from T cells, B-cell-depleted T cells, or PBMCs. The dataset comprised deeply sampled blood TCRbeta repertoires from subjects exposed to, actively infected with, or recovered from COVID-19. The repertoires were released in a freely available public database intended as a resource for research on the immune response to SARS-CoV-2. Samples came from the ongoing ImmuneRACE study (first 160 participants) plus 1,254 subjects from 6 global collaborators. The sample metadata nearly always contained a de-identified subject ID, COVID-19 status, age in years and sex. Where available, HLA class I and class II types were taken from metadata supplied by the sample provider and were not determined by assay-based typing.

Whole blood was collected in K2EDTA tubes by collaborating institutions according to the institutions' own protocols. For TCRbeta analysis, collaborators shipped samples as frozen whole blood, isolated PBMCs, or DNA extracted from either of those sample types. TCRbeta CDR3 regions were amplified from genomic DNA using the immunoSEQ Assay, a bias-controlled multiplex PCR. Per the source publication's procedure: The number of nucleated cells in each sample was estimated by amplification of reference gene primers within the assay. Sequence reads were collapsed and filtered to measure the absolute abundance of every unique TCRbeta CDR3 rearrangement. For each sample, productive Simpson clonality was calculated by taking the square root of Simpson's diversity index across productive rearrangements. TCRdb's version of the immuneACCESS table is confined to in-frame rearrangements and falls short of the full clone set. An unresolved V gene accounts for under half of the shortfall where checked; the remainder is of unknown origin. For V, J and clone size, that table is used; D and trimming come from the DNA. The sample contains 150,000 to 200,000 clones, around nine tenths of them found a single time. The top ten constitute around 2.3% of the sample.

The paper as a whole reports these results and caveats: The quantity of clinical and demographic metadata differed by source and by participant and was supplied without curation.

About this clone: Its antigen is currently not known. No quality values exist for individual bases; no much larger clone is one base distant.

There are 14 amino acids in the CDR3, from cysteine to phenylalanine inclusive. Of the read, only the CDR3 DNA is kept; its 42 bases are in frame from base 1. V loses 3 bases, J loses 10 bases, and the germline ends lie 18 bases apart. Looking up the germline V gene (reference sequence) yields CDR1 LNHDA and CDR2 SQIVND. The sequenced sample was peripheral blood. This receptor chain uses TRBV19 and TRBJ1-1; TRBD1 is a possible D gene, resting on 5 matching bases. The receptor comes from a man aged 70-80 years with active or convalescent COVID-19. The DNA sequence is given as TGTGCCAGTAGTATTTCAGGGCCTAACCTGGGAGCTTTCTTT. Its coded protein is CASSISGPNLGAFF.